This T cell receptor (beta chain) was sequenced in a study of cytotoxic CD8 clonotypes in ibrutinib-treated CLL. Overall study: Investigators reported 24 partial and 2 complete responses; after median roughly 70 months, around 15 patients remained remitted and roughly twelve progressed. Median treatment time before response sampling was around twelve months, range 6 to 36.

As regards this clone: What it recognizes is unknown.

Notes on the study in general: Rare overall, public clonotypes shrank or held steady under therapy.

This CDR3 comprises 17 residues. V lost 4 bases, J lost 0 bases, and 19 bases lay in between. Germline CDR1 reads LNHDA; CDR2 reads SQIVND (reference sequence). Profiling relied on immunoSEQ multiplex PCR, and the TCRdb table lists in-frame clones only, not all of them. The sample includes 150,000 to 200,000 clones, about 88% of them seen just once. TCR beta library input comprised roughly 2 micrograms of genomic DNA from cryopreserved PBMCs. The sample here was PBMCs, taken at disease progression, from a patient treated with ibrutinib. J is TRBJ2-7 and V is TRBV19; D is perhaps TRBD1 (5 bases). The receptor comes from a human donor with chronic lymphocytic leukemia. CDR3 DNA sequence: TGTGCCAGTAGTAAGCAACATGGACAAGGCCTCTCCTACGAGCAGTACTTC. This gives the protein CASSKQHGQGLSYEQYF.